The rows below give T cell receptor beta chains drawn from one sample of a study of cytomegalovirus exposure and HLA in healthy donors. Assay used: immunoSEQ multiplex PCR; TCRdb lists only in-frame clones, some missing. Altogether more than 100,000 clones are present, 65% to 85% being singletons, with the ten largest covering approximately 1.5%. Sample: PBMCs. These receptors originate from a young woman in good health and CMV-seronegative. The CDR3 runs from the conserved cysteine through the conserved F or W. A D gene is named only where the DNA matches it firmly. Only some rows state a clone size, as once, few, many or a class for expanded clones.

size	D	length	J	V	DNA	CDR3
once	TRBD2	14	TRBJ2-7	TRBV30	TGTGCCTGGAGTCCTCCCGGGACTAGTTACGAGCAGTACTTC	CAWSPPGTSYEQYF
.	.	13	TRBJ2-1	TRBV10-2	TGCGCCAGCAGTCTGACAGACTACAATGAGCAGTTCTTC	CASSLTDYNEQFF
once	.	14	TRBJ1-4	TRBV30	TGTGCCTGGCACCTACCCGGGGGTAATGAAAAACTGTTTTTT	CAWHLPGGNEKLFF
.	TRBD2	14	TRBJ2-2	TRBV6-5	TGTGCCAGCATGCGGGAGCCCCTTGCCGGGGAGCTGTTTTTT	CASMREPLAGELFF
.	.	14	TRBJ1-1	TRBV19	TGTGCCAGTAGTATAGGACTAGGGGTTACTGAAGCTTTCTTT	CASSIGLGVTEAFF
.	TRBD1	13	TRBJ1-2	TRBV6-4	TGTGCCAGCAGCACCGGGACAGGGAATGGCTACACCTTC	CASSTGTGNGYTF
.	TRBD2	14	TRBJ2-3	TRBV30	TGTGCCTGGACTAGCGGCTCTGATGGGGATACGCAGTATTTT	CAWTSGSDGDTQYF
few	.	16	TRBJ2-1	TRBV9	TGTGCCAGCAGCGTACATGCTGGGGCTGAGTACAATGAGCAGTTCTTC	CASSVHAGAEYNEQFF
.	TRBD2	16	TRBJ2-3	TRBV11-1	TGTGCCAGCAGCCAACTAGCGGGAGGCCTCACAGATACGCAGTATTTT	CASSQLAGGLTDTQYF
.	.	14	TRBJ1-1	TRBV5-1	TGCGCCAGCAGCTTGGGAGGGCCCAACACTGAAGCTATCTTT	CASSLGGPNTEAIF
.	TRBD2	14	TRBJ2-5	TRBV6-6	TGTGCCAGCTCTCCGGGGACTAGCTTGCAGACCCAGTACTTC	CASSPGTSLQTQYF
.	.	14	TRBJ1-3	TRBV5-1	TGCGCCAGCAGCACAGGAGTCTCTGGAAACACCATATATTTT	CASSTGVSGNTIYF
.	TRBD2	15	TRBJ2-1	TRBV29-1	TGCAGCGTTGAAGGGCTAGCGGGAGGAGGGGTTGAGCAGTTCTTC	CSVEGLAGGGVEQFF
.	.	11	TRBJ2-1	TRBV6-5	TGTGCCAGCAGTTACTCCTTTGAGCAGTTCTTC	CASSYSFEQFF
.	.	12	TRBJ2-1	TRBV11-2	TGTGCCAGCAGCCTCCATTACGGGGAGCAGTTCTTC	CASSLHYGEQFF
.	TRBD2	15	TRBJ2-3	TRBV29-1	TGCAGCGTTTCAGGGACTAGCGGTAGCACAGATACGCAGTATTTT	CSVSGTSGSTDTQYF
.	.	13	TRBJ1-5	TRBV27	TGTGCCAGCAGTCCCTCCCGGGTTCAGCCCCAGCATTTT	CASSPSRVQPQHF
.	.	14	TRBJ2-5	TRBV19	TGTGCCAGTAGTATGGTACAGGGCCAAGAGACCCAGTACTTC	CASSMVQGQETQYF
.	TRBD1	14	TRBJ1-2	TRBV6-5	TGTGCCAGCAGTTATGACAGGGCCAATGGTGGCTACACCTTC	CASSYDRANGGYTF
.	.	14	TRBJ2-7	TRBV5-1	TGCGCCAGCAGCTTGTCAGGCGGGCTCTACGAGCAGTACTTC	CASSLSGGLYEQYF
.	.	13	TRBJ2-3	TRBV6-4	TGTGCCAGCAGTCGGACTAGCACAGATACGCAGTATTTT	CASSRTSTDTQYF
once	.	13	TRBJ2-5	TRBV27	TGTGCCAGCAGACAGCAGGGGCGGGAGACCCAGTACTTC	CASRQQGRETQYF
.	TRBD1	14	TRBJ1-2	TRBV6-5	TGTGCCAGCAGTAGGGGACAGGGAGGGGAGGCCTACACCTTC	CASSRGQGGEAYTF
few	.	14	TRBJ2-1	TRBV6-6	TGTGCCAGCAGTTCGGGGTCACTAGGGGGTGAGCAGTTCTTC	CASSSGSLGGEQFF
.	.	17	TRBJ2-7	TRBV7-9	TGTGCCAGCAGCTTTACGGTGGGCGGGCCTAAGGACTACGAGCAGTACTTC	CASSFTVGGPKDYEQYF
.	.	16	TRBJ2-7	TRBV4-1	TGCGCCAGCACCGCAAACTGGGGGGATGTCCCCTACGAGCAGTACTTC	CASTANWGDVPYEQYF
.	.	14	TRBJ2-7	TRBV6-5	TGTGCCAGCAGATTCTCTAGCGCCTCCTACGAGCAGTACTTC	CASRFSSASYEQYF
.	TRBD2	16	TRBJ2-1	TRBV5-6	TGTGCCAGCAGCTTGGGTTCTAGCGGGAGATCCAATGAGCAGTTCTTC	CASSLGSSGRSNEQFF
.	.	15	TRBJ2-1	TRBV6-1	TGTGCCAGCAGTTTCCCCGGGAGCTCCTACAATGAGCAGTTCTTC	CASSFPGSSYNEQFF
.	TRBD2	14	TRBJ2-1	TRBV4-1	TGCGCCAGCAATGGCGGGAGTATCTACAATGAGCAGTTCTTC	CASNGGSIYNEQFF
few	.	16	TRBJ2-1	TRBV4-1	TGCGCCAGCAGCCAGGTGGACTTACTTTCCTACAATGAGCAGTTCTTC	CASSQVDLLSYNEQFF
.	.	15	TRBJ1-1	TRBV6-4	TGTGCCAGCAGCCAAGAGGAGGCGCATAGCACTGAAGCTTTCTTT	CASSQEEAHSTEAFF
.	.	14	TRBJ1-1	TRBV11-2	TGTGCCAGCAGCTTACGCCGGTCCGGGGTTGGAGCTTTCTTT	CASSLRRSGVGAFF
.	.	15	TRBJ1-1	TRBV19	TGTGCCAGTGAGATTCGGTGGGGCCGTAGGACTGAAGCTTTCTTT	CASEIRWGRRTEAFF
.	.	12	TRBJ1-1	TRBV5-4	TGTGCCAGCACGGCGGGGAACACTGAAGCTTTCTTT	CASTAGNTEAFF
.	TRBD2	16	TRBJ2-5	TRBV2	TGTGCCAGCAGCTCCGAGGGACTAGCGGGGCTAGGGACCCAGTACTTC	CASSSEGLAGLGTQYF
.	TRBD1	14	TRBJ2-5	TRBV18	TGTGCCAGCTCACCAGCGACAGGGGAAGAGACCCAGTACTTC	CASSPATGEETQYF